This note documents a single T cell receptor beta chain sequence. Its antigen is not identified. The data were taken from a study of beta chain features in type 1 diabetes. Study context: Examination spanned about 99 million sorted cells from all samples. Study-wide results and limits: Type 1 diabetes patients showed a moderate but significant shortening of TCRB CDR3s in all four CD4+ subsets. More deletions and fewer insertions at VDJ junctions were found in patients with type 1 diabetes.

The entirety of the isolated RNA underwent reverse transcription, so expressed TCRB transcripts were sequenced. The average read count of naive, central memory and regulatory T cell samples was about 3.3 million. The data were produced by immunoSEQ multiplex PCR, yet TCRdb's version contains in-frame clones alone and is incomplete. The table shows about 740,000 clones, with 13% occurring only once. The CDR3 is 17 residues long. The trim removed 3 bases at V and 1 base at J, leaving 8 bases unmatched. The germline V gene encodes CDR1 MNHEY and CDR2 SMNVEV (reference sequence). What was sequenced was naive CD4+ T cells from blood. This sequence joins TRBV27 and TRBJ2-2; 7 nucleotides line up with TRBD1. The receptor comes from a man between 18 and 35 years old with type 1 diabetes. The CDR3 DNA reads as TGTGCCAGCAGTTTCATTCGGACAGGCCGGAACACCGGGGAGCTGTTTTTT. Encoded protein: CASSFIRTGRNTGELFF.